This T cell receptor (beta chain) comes out of a study of identical twins. General study points: Weaker excess twin sharing was observed in beta out-of-frame sequences. The models gave estimates that fell short of the out-of-frame TCR alpha sharing seen in monozygotic twins. The study found excess low generation probability among twin-shared out-of-frame alpha sequences. Abundant beta clonotypes from cord blood had fewer insertions, unlike memory repertoires, which showed none.

Only one count was recorded for this clonotype. The target antigen is unknown. The CDR3 is made up of 15 amino acids. Germline V gives CDR1 SGHRS, CDR2 YFSETQ. J gave up 3 bases and V 0 bases, and 1 base lay outside the gene matches. One entry per CDR3 protein results from TCRdb running MiXCR on the 5' RACE reads. The sample shows roughly 1,500,000 distinct CDR3 sequences, around a third of them seen only once. The sequenced sample was cord blood. The sequence derives from a newborn girl in good health. The chain uses TRBV5-1 and TRBJ2-4, with 9 bases matching TRBD2. CDR3 region: CASSLAREGKNIQYF. The CDR3 DNA reads as TGCGCCAGCAGCTTGGCGCGGGAGGGCAAAAACATTCAGTACTTC.